The 30 T cell receptor beta chains below come from one sample, sequenced in a study of beta chain features in type 1 diabetes. Points from the study as a whole: Among all four CD4+ subsets, Type 1 diabetes patients had TCRB CDR3s that were moderately but significantly shorter.

No antigen has been assigned to these receptors. What was sequenced were expressed TCRB transcripts, since all of the isolated RNA had been reverse transcribed. Assay: immunoSEQ multiplex PCR; the TCRdb copy retains only in-frame clones and omits some. Here the sample spans 600,000 to 700,000 clones, about an eighth being singletons. Sequencing was done on a sample of naive CD4+ T cells from blood. Receptors were obtained from a man in his thirties or forties with type 1 diabetes.

A few counts support this clone. This chain joins TRBV20-1 and TRBJ2-5, with D hard to call. Trimming took off 3 bases at V and 2 bases at J, with 4 bases between the two ends. The CDR3 length is 11 residues. Germline V CDR1 and CDR2: DFQATT, SNEGSKA (reference sequence). The CDR3 sequence: CSASFQETQYF. The CDR3 nucleotides read TGCAGTGCTAGTTTTCAAGAGACCCAGTACTTC.

The sample holds a few counts of this clone. The genes are TRBV6-1 and TRBJ1-4; TRBD1 might be the D (6 bases). Germline V gene sequence: CDR1 MNHNS, CDR2 SASEGT. Trimming stripped 7 bases from V and 8 bases from J, with 11 bases between. The CDR3 extends over 12 amino acids. DNA for the CDR3: TGTGCCAGCATGGGGGCTGAAGAAAAACTGTTTTTT. This translates into CASMGAEEKLFF.

The chain combines TRBV5-1 with TRBJ2-2; a weak D match, TRBD1 (5 bases). In germline, CDR1 is SGHRS, CDR2 YFSETQ. V lost 3 bases and J 6 bases, leaving 12 bases between the germline ends. This CDR3 has 14 amino acids. Written as DNA, the CDR3 is TGCGCCAGCAGCTCGCAGGGCGAGGCCGGGGAGCTGTTTTTT. This translates into CASSSQGEAGELFF. Full variable domain (missing parts from reference TRBV5-1 and TRBJ2-2): KAGVTQTPRYLIKTRGQQVTLSCSPISGHRSVSWYQQTPGQGLQFLFEYFSETQRNKGNFPGRFSGRQFSNSRSEMNVSTLELGDSALYLCASSSQGEAGELFFGEGSRLTVL.

This clone was seen only a few times. The genes are TRBV5-4 and TRBJ2-3, with TRBD2 matching over 14 bases. The CDR3 totals 18 residues. Germline CDR1 SGHNT, CDR2 YYREEE (reference sequence). The ends lost 5 bases at V and 7 bases at J; junction bases unmatched: 15. This CDR3 is CASRGTSGGVSRVNTQYF. The CDR3 DNA follows: TGTGCCAGCAGAGGGACTAGCGGGGGAGTGTCTCGGGTTAATACGCAGTATTTT.

This clone turned up a few times. The chain uses TRBV11-3 and TRBJ2-3, with 14 bases that match TRBD2. Per the germline V gene, CDR1 is SGHNT and CDR2 is YENEEA. V shed 6 bases and J 5 bases; nucleotides not matched to a gene: 4. The CDR3 runs to 15 residues. Written as DNA, the CDR3 is TGTGCCAGCAGTTACGGACTAGCGGGGGGAGATACGCAGTATTTT. It encodes CASSYGLAGGDTQYF.

This rearrangement joins TRBV7-2 to TRBJ2-1; tentative D call: TRBD2 (6 bases). Per the germline V gene, CDR1 is SGHTA and CDR2 is FQGNSA. This CDR3 region has 14 residues. Between the trimmed V and J ends, which lost 1 base and 5 bases, there was a span of 9 bases. Written as DNA, the CDR3 is TGTGCCAGCAGCTTAGGGGACTTAAACAATGAGCAGTTCTTC. Amino acids: CASSLGDLNNEQFF.

The chain combines TRBV7-2 with TRBJ2-1; perhaps TRBD1 as D (6 bases). Trimming took off 6 bases at V and 0 bases at J, with 9 bases between the two ends. This CDR3 comprises 14 residues. CDR1 and CDR2 from the germline V gene are SGHTA and FQGNSA. CDR3 DNA: TGTGCCAGCAGGGGGGCACGCTCCTACAATGAGCAGTTCTTC. Amino acid sequence: CASRGARSYNEQFF.

This clone was seen more than once but under ten times. The rearrangement uses TRBV5-1 and TRBJ2-5, with TRBD1 identical over 8 bases. The V and J ends lost 2 bases and 3 bases, in that order; junction bases with no gene match: 3. This CDR3 is 14 amino acids long. Germline values: CDR1 SGHRS, CDR2 YFSETQ. The DNA of the CDR3 is TGCGCCAGCAGCTTCCGGACAGGGAAAGAGACCCAGTACTTC. As protein: CASSFRTGKETQYF.

V gene TRBV7-2 combines with J gene TRBJ2-3; 10 positions agree with TRBD1. J was trimmed by 4 bases and V by 5 bases; bases with no gene match: 9. The CDR3 sequence is 16 residues long. The germline V gene has CDR1 SGHTA and CDR2 FQGNSA. CDR3 residues: CASSQTRTGGADTQYF. The CDR3 coding sequence is TGTGCCAGCAGCCAAACACGGACAGGGGGGGCAGATACGCAGTATTTT. Full variable domain (rest looked up from reference TRBV7-2 and TRBJ2-3): GAGVSQSPSNKVTEKGKDVELRCDPISGHTALYWYRQSLGQGLEFLIYFQGNSAPDKSGLPSDRFSAERTGGSVSTLTIQRTQQEDSAVYLCASSQTRTGGADTQYFGPGTRLTVL.

This sequence joins TRBV30 and TRBJ1-6; D not resolved. V was pared by 4 bases and J by 0 bases, with 16 bases between. Germline CDR1 reads GTSNPN; CDR2 reads SVGIG (reference sequence). There are 17 residues in the CDR3. The CDR3 loop reads CAWTGGALSSYNSPLHF. The CDR3 DNA sequence: TGTGCCTGGACTGGTGGAGCACTTAGCTCCTATAATTCACCCCTCCACTTT. The full variable domain, its missing parts supplied by reference TRBV30 and TRBJ1-6, is SQTIHQWPATLVQPVGSPLSLECTVEGTSNPNLYWYRQAAGRGLQLLFYSVGIGQISSEVPQNLSASRPQDRQFILSSKKLLLSDSGFYLCAWTGGALSSYNSPLHFGNGTRLTVT.

The chain carries TRBV5-6 and TRBJ2-2; D is perhaps TRBD1 or TRBD2 (5 bases each). CDR1 and CDR2 from the germline V gene are SGHDT and YYEEEE. The ends were cut back, 5 bases at V and 6 bases at J, with 11 bases in the middle. The CDR3 length is 13 residues. CDR3 in DNA: TGTGCCAGCAGGGGACCGGGCGCCGGGGAGCTGTTTTTT. This translates into CASRGPGAGELFF.

The J gene is TRBJ1-1, the V gene TRBV5-1; D is ambiguous. Germline CDR1 SGHRS, CDR2 YFSETQ. Trimming took off 0 bases at V and 4 bases at J, with 4 bases between the two ends. The length of the CDR3 is 12 residues. The CDR3 here is CASSLVATEAFF. The CDR3 DNA follows: TGCGCCAGCAGCTTGGTAGCCACTGAAGCTTTCTTT.

V gene TRBV11-2 combines with J gene TRBJ2-7; D may be TRBD2 (5 bases). Germline lookup yields CDR1 SGHAT and CDR2 FQNNGV. This CDR3 contains 14 residues. The germline V and J ends were trimmed by 5 bases and 11 bases, with 22 bases remaining between them. The CDR3 sequence: CASSPSLEVPTEYF. CDR3 sequence (DNA): TGTGCCAGCAGCCCCAGCTTGGAGGTCCCAACGGAGTACTTC.

The chain combines TRBV18 with TRBJ2-3, with 8 bases identical to TRBD1. The CDR3 has 15 amino acids. CDR1 KGHSH and CDR2 LQKENI come from the germline V gene. With 6 bases clipped from V and 0 bases from J, the junction kept 5 bases outside the gene matches. The CDR3 nucleotides are TGTGCCAGCTCCACCGGACAGGGTAGCACAGATACGCAGTATTTT. This sequence encodes CASSTGQGSTDTQYF.

A remark on this clone: Sequence at one end of the junction differs from germline and may be a read error. The chain recombines TRBV18 with TRBJ2-3; D gene unclear. The CDR3 covers 10 residues. From germline, CDR1 is KGHSH and CDR2 LQKENI. The CDR3 region has the DNA TGTGCCAGCTCACCCGAACAGCTCTCCTTT. Translating gives CASSPEQLSF.

This clone occurred a few times. The chain employs TRBV9 and TRBJ2-7; D is ambiguous. CDR1 is SGDLS and CDR2 is YYNGEE in the germline V gene. The CDR3 spans 14 residues. Trimming left V 3 bases short and J 1 base short, with 11 bases between. The CDR3: CASSATMGSYEQYF. CDR3 coding DNA: TGTGCCAGCAGCGCAACGATGGGTTCCTACGAGCAGTACTTC.

This clone has only a few counts. This sample also contains other DNA sequences that code for the same CDR3. V is TRBV30 and J is TRBJ1-5; 10 nucleotides line up with TRBD1. The V gene's germline CDR1 is GTSNPN and CDR2 SVGIG (reference sequence). The junction had 4 bases not matched to a gene; V was cut back by 3 bases and J by 5 bases. This CDR3 spans 14 amino acids. As DNA, the CDR3 is TGTGCCTGGAGCCGGGACAGGGGTGATCAGCCCCAGCATTTT. It yields the protein CAWSRDRGDQPQHF.

This clone was detected only a few times. The genes are TRBV7-2 and TRBJ1-2; D gene uncertain. Trimming removed 1 base at V and 7 bases at J, with 10 bases between. CDR1 is SGHTA and CDR2 is FQGNSA in the germline V gene. This CDR3 is 13 amino acids long. CDR3 coding DNA: TGTGCCAGCAGCTTAGAGGGTCCTGCTGGCTACACCTTC. It yields the protein CASSLEGPAGYTF.

This clone was seen a handful of times. This chain uses TRBV28 with TRBJ2-2; no definite D call. CDR3 length: 14 residues. Germline values: CDR1 MDHEN, CDR2 SYDVKM. Trimming took off 5 bases at V and 7 bases at J, with 14 bases between the two ends. The CDR3, as DNA: TGTGCCAGCAGTGACCCCCCGGTGGGCGGGGAGCTGTTTTTT. Translated, it gives CASSDPPVGGELFF.

This clone was seen only a few times. The CDR3 region has the DNA TGCGCCAGCAGCTTGGTAGGTGGATTCACCTACGAGCAGTACTTC. This codes for CASSLVGGFTYEQYF. The V call is TRBV5-1, the J call TRBJ2-7; D is ambiguous. The germline V gene encodes CDR1 SGHRS and CDR2 YFSETQ. With 0 bases removed from V and 2 bases from J, the gap between germline ends came to 12 bases. The CDR3 consists of 15 residues.

This chain links TRBV7-2 with TRBJ2-7; 7 bases match TRBD1. The ends lost 6 bases at V and 4 bases at J; junction bases unmatched: 9. There are 14 residues in the CDR3. The germline gives CDR1 SGHTA, CDR2 FQGNSA. The CDR3 is CASRQTGYGYEQYF. In DNA, the CDR3 is TGTGCCAGCAGACAGACAGGGTACGGGTACGAGCAGTACTTC.

The V and J genes are TRBV7-6 and TRBJ2-1; D is ambiguous. The CDR3 has 12 residues. V was trimmed by 4 bases and J by 7 bases, leaving 8 bases between them. CDR1 and CDR2 from the germline V gene are SGHVS and FNYEAQ. The CDR3: CASSSTGNEQFF. The CDR3 region has the DNA TGTGCCAGCAGCTCGACTGGAAATGAGCAGTTCTTC.

The chain carries TRBV6-5 and TRBJ1-1, with 9 bases lining up with TRBD1. V was clipped by 5 bases and J by 5 bases; unmatched bases: 9. Germline V gene data show CDR1 as MNHEY and CDR2 as SVGAGI. The CDR3 extends over 15 amino acids. CDR3 in amino acids: CASSAWGTGKTEAFF. The DNA for the CDR3 is TGTGCCAGCAGTGCATGGGGGACAGGGAAAACTGAAGCTTTCTTT.

The chain has TRBV9 and TRBJ1-5; tentatively, D is TRBD1 (5 bases). The V end lost 6 bases, the J end lost 0 bases, and 13 bases lay between the germline ends. Looked up from germline, CDR1 is SGDLS and CDR2 is YYNGEE. This CDR3 spans 15 amino acids. DNA of the CDR3: TGTGCCAGCAACTATGGGGGGGATAGCAATCAGCCCCAGCATTTT. Protein: CASNYGGDSNQPQHF.

The chain recombines TRBV11-2 with TRBJ2-5; the D call may be TRBD1 or TRBD2 (6 bases each). From germline, CDR1 is SGHAT and CDR2 FQNNGV. The CDR3 extends over 16 amino acids. The V and J ends lost 5 bases and 2 bases respectively, with 18 bases between them. CDR3 protein: CASSLVGGILQETQYF. DNA for the CDR3: TGTGCCAGCAGCCTCGTCGGGGGCATTCTACAAGAGACCCAGTACTTC.

The chain recombines TRBV5-1 with TRBJ1-1; 7 bases fit TRBD1. With 4 bases clipped from V and 3 bases from J, the junction kept 6 bases outside the gene matches. The CDR3 is made up of 14 amino acids. The germline V gene has CDR1 SGHRS and CDR2 YFSETQ. As DNA, the CDR3 is TGCGCCAGCAGCCCCCAGGGGGGCGACACTGAAGCTTTCTTT. It is translated as CASSPQGGDTEAFF. Based on the CDR3 plus reference TRBV5-1 and TRBJ1-1, the full variable domain is KAGVTQTPRYLIKTRGQQVTLSCSPISGHRSVSWYQQTPGQGLQFLFEYFSETQRNKGNFPGRFSGRQFSNSRSEMNVSTLELGDSALYLCASSPQGGDTEAFFGQGTRLTVV.

The chain's CDR3 is CASSLASGLAGQDTQYF. CDR3 DNA sequence: TGTGCCAGCAGCTTAGCGTCGGGACTAGCGGGGCAAGATACGCAGTATTTT. The chain recombines TRBV7-2 with TRBJ2-3, with 13 nucleotides matching TRBD2. Germline V gene sequence: CDR1 SGHTA, CDR2 FQGNSA. The J segment lost 5 bases and the V segment lost 0 bases, leaving 5 bases of the junction unmatched. This CDR3 is 17 amino acids long.

This sequence joins TRBV7-8 and TRBJ2-1; 7 bases are a match to TRBD2. CDR3 length equals 14 residues. Germline CDR1 reads SGHVS; CDR2 reads FQNEAQ. V was clipped by 4 bases and J by 3 bases; unmatched bases: 3. The CDR3 DNA reads TGTGCCAGCAGCTCGCCGGGGGGCTACAATGAGCAGTTCTTC. It yields the protein CASSSPGGYNEQFF.

This clone was observed a handful of times. The J gene is TRBJ2-5, the V gene TRBV7-9; 8 bases line up with TRBD2. This CDR3 is built from 13 residues. The V gene's germline CDR1 is SEHNR and CDR2 FQNEAQ (reference sequence). V was pared by 6 bases and J by 5 bases, with 5 bases of the junction left unmatched. The chain's CDR3 is CASRPGGIETQYF. In DNA form, the CDR3 reads TGTGCCAGCAGGCCGGGGGGGATCGAGACCCAGTACTTC.

V gene TRBV9 combines with J gene TRBJ1-3; TRBD1 matches at 8 bases. This CDR3 comprises 16 residues. V dropped 0 bases and J dropped 4; count of bases not matched to a gene: 6. The V gene's germline CDR1 is SGDLS and CDR2 YYNGEE. This chain's CDR3 is CASSVEDRAWGNTIYF. Written as DNA, the CDR3 is TGTGCCAGCAGCGTAGAGGACAGGGCATGGGGAAACACCATATATTTT.